The 4 T cell receptor beta chains in this list originate from one sample, sequenced in a study of shared clonotypes between healthy human individuals. Clones were sequenced by immunoSEQ multiplex PCR, and TCRdb holds only the in-frame ones, with some missing. The sample carries roughly 480,000 clones, 70% to 85% recorded once. The sequenced material came from PBMCs. The receptors come from a woman between 40 and 50 years old in good health. Some clones in this sample may be carry-over from other donors' samples.

This chain connects TRBV5-4 to TRBJ2-2; TRBD2 matches 11 bases. The CDR3 extends over 15 amino acids. Unmatched junction bases numbered 5, after V lost 4 bases and J lost 6 bases. Germline V gene sequence: CDR1 SGHNT, CDR2 YYREEE (reference sequence). This CDR3 reads CASSPLAGESGELFF. CDR3 nucleotide sequence: TGTGCCAGCAGCCCACTAGCGGGAGAGTCCGGGGAGCTGTTTTTT.

CDR3 in DNA: TGTGCCAGCAGCTTATACCGTACAGGGGGCCGGGACACTGAAGCTTTCTTT. This sequence encodes CASSLYRTGGRDTEAFF. The chain recombines TRBV7-9 with TRBJ1-1; TRBD1 agrees at 9 bases. With V trimmed by 2 bases and J by 3 bases, 10 bases remained unmatched. This CDR3 has 17 amino acids. Germline V gives CDR1 SEHNR, CDR2 FQNEAQ (reference sequence).

Points on this clone: This sample includes further DNA sequences coding for the same CDR3. The chain recombines TRBV19 with TRBJ1-5; the D gene is possibly TRBD1 (6 bases). CDR3 length: 15 residues. Between the trimmed V and J ends, which lost 1 base and 2 bases, there was a span of 9 bases. Germline V CDR1 and CDR2: LNHDA, SQIVND (reference sequence). Here the CDR3 reads CASSIGGGGNQPQHF. CDR3 DNA: TGTGCCAGTAGTATAGGTGGGGGCGGCAATCAGCCCCAGCATTTT.

V and J are TRBV28 and TRBJ2-6; weak D call: TRBD2 (6 bases). Germline loops: CDR1 MDHEN, CDR2 SYDVKM. This CDR3 spans 15 amino acids. The CDR3 DNA reads as TGTGGAACCGGACGGGGGAACTCTGGGGCCAACGTCCTGACTTTC. The encoded protein is CGTGRGNSGANVLTF.